This TCR beta chain stems from a study of CD8 T cells in ankylosing spondylitis. Notes on the study in general: Disease-linked clones had a CD8+ phenotype and relatively low frequency in peripheral blood. Fewer than ten highly homologous variants made up a TCR beta motif, and this motif appeared characteristic of ankylosing spondylitis blood.

The CDR3 is 15 amino acids. TCRdb reprocessed the 5' RACE reads with MiXCR, giving one entry per CDR3 protein. The data show some 400,000 distinct CDR3 sequences, approximately 20% seen once. This clonotype was detected a few times. Its matching antigen is unknown. The chain is built from TRBV21-1 and TRBJ2-7. TRBV21-1 is flagged as a pseudogene. Sequences were obtained from blood, either unsorted or a sorted T cell fraction (not recorded which). The receptor was derived from a male donor with ankylosing spondylitis. Here the CDR3 reads CASSKGWLCSWEQYF. CDR3 sequence (DNA): TGTGCCAGCAGCAAGGGGTGGTTGTGCTCCTGGGAGCAGTACTTC.